This T cell receptor beta chain comes out of a study of shared T cell receptors in the human thymus. Measured with immunoSEQ multiplex PCR; TCRdb has only the in-frame clones, and not every one. The sample contains about 660,000 clones, over 75% of which appear only once. Germline V gene lookup returns CDR1 SGHRS and CDR2 YFSETQ. The CDR3 consists of 15 residues. Trimming at V came to 1 base and at J to 3 bases, leaving 3 bases not matched to a gene. The data also belong to a second study, concerning human thymus T cells.

This chain joins TRBV5-1 and TRBJ2-2, with TRBD2 identical over 7 bases. The receptor's source is a boy in the first two years of life with a congenital heart defect. The sequenced sample consisted of thymocytes. CDR3 nucleotides: TGCGCCAGCAGCTTGAGCGGGACCTACACCGGGGAGCTGTTTTTT. It specifies CASSLSGTYTGELFF.